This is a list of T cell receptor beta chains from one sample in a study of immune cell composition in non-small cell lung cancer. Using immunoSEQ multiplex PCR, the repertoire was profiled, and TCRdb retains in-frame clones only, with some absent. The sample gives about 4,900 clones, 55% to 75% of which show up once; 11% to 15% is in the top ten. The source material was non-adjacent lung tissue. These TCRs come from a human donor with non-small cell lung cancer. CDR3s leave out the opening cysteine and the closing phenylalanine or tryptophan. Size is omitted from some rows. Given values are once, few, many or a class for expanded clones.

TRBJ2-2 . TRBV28 AAGTQERELF
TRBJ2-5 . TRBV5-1 ASSLGQVAGGQETQY
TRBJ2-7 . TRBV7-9 ASSLNFGKQY
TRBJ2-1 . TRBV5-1 ASSLAGAGRGDNEQF
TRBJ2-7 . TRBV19 ASSMGLAVSEQY
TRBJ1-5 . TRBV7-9 ASSLATGGQPQH
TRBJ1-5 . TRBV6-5 ASSYSTGNQPQH
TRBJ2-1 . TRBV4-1 ASSIDRVNEQF
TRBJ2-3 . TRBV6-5 ASRDRYSTDTQY
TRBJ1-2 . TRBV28 ASSFPGGPYGYT
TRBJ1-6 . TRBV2 ASSAGQHPFSLH
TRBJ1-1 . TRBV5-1 ASSPRPGSTEAF
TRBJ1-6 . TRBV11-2 ASSLGTANSPLH
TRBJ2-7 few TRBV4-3 ASSQAISGGPYSEQY
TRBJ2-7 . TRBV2 ASSPSGRPLEQY
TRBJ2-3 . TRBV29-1 SVERPGASTDTQY
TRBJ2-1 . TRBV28 ASSPRSLGGF
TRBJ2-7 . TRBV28 ASSLVPGKYEQY
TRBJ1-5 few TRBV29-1 SVAGTGGQPQH
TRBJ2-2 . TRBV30 AWSPGTGELF
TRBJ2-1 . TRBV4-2 ASSPTLAGTVEQF
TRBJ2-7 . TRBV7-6 ASSPTNRGRSYEQY
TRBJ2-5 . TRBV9 ASSDRLAGGLETQY
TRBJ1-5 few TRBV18 ASSPGEGQAQH
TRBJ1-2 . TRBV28 ASRGGGYGYT
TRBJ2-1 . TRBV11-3 ASSLGSLGEQF
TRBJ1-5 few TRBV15 ATSRFLQPQH
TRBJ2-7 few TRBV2 ASAGGRAYEQY
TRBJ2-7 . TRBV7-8 ASSLAGLGGEQY
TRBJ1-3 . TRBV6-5 ASSYSTGAGNTIY
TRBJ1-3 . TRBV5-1 ASSLEAGVNGNTIY
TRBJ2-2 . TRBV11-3 ASSLGLAPGELF
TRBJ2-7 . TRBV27 ASSLSTSVGASVYEQY
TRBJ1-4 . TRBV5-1 ATSATQGSEKLF
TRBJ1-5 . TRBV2 ASTEAGYNQPQH
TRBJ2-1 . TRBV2 ASSTPTSGRPFNEQF
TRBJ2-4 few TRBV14 ASSPIRTVSGRDIQY
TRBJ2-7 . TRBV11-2 ASSLFERADFYEQY
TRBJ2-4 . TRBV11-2 ASSLEGLRAKNIQY
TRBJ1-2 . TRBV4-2 ASSQVAEHGYT
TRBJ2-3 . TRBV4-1 ASSQAPPGAGVTDTQY
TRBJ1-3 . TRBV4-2 ASSQEGGVGNTIY
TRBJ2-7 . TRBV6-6 ASSWDRAYEQY
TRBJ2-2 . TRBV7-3 ASRVTVNTGELF
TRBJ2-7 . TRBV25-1 ASSGTGIREQY
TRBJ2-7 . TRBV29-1 SVAEYSHEQY
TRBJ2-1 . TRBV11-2 ASSPQAREAFLDEQF
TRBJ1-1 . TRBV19 ASTGQTYTEAF
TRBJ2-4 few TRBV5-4 ASSSGLADNIQY
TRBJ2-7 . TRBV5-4 ASSLKKQGLYEQY